This T cell receptor beta chain comes out of a study of beta chain features in type 1 diabetes. All of the isolated RNA was reverse transcribed, so expressed TCRB transcripts were sequenced. Using immunoSEQ multiplex PCR, the repertoire was profiled, and TCRdb retains in-frame clones only, with some absent. The sample holds 900,000 or so clones, around a sixth seen once. This CDR3 has 13 amino acids. Looked up from germline, CDR1 is ENHRY and CDR2 is SYGVKD. With 9 bases clipped from V and 14 bases from J, the junction kept 16 bases outside the gene matches. The rearrangement links TRBV10-3 to TRBJ2-5, with 9 bases fitting TRBD2. This sequence was found in a woman aged 18-29 years in good health. Sequencing was performed on naive CD4+ T cells from blood. CDR3 residues: CAITRTSAGEIYF. DNA for the CDR3: TGTGCCATTACCCGGACTAGCGCGGGGGAGATCTACTTC.